This entry concerns a single T cell receptor beta chain. Its antigen remains unknown. The sample belongs to a study of CD8+ T cells in alopecia areata. On the study more broadly: Patients received oral tofacitinib, 5 to 10 mg twice daily, for moderate-to-severe alopecia areata. General observations from the study: Especially in alopecia totalis/universalis, lesional scalp showed greater clonality than normal scalp did.

Investigators isolated RNA and reverse transcribed it into cDNA to act as the sequencing template. Assay used: immunoSEQ multiplex PCR; TCRdb lists only in-frame clones, some missing. The repertoire consists of 220,000 or so clones, with 50% to 60% occurring once and the leading ten covering just over 0.45%. Both peripheral blood and punch biopsies of lesional scalp skin were obtained from patients who had alopecia areata. This CDR3 spans 15 amino acids. This chain uses TRBV21-1 with TRBJ2-7; the D call of TRBD2 is as the table states it, not checked on the DNA. TRBV21-1 is labeled a pseudogene. This sequence was found in a human donor with alopecia areata. Sequences were derived from CD4+ T cells sorted from blood, sampled at week 0. Here the CDR3 DNA reads TGTGCCAGCAGCATTTCACGGGGTAAGATCAGCGAGCAGTACTTC. It translates to CASSISRGKISEQYF.